This T cell receptor (beta chain) is drawn from a study of CD8 T cells in Susac syndrome (dated by TCRdb to 2018 to 2020). About the full investigation: The study used repertoire sequencing to test whether antigen drove CD8+ T cell activation and differentiation in Susac syndrome.

Study-level results and caveats: The TCR sequencing and HLA analysis was acknowledged to have included a relatively small number of individuals.

RNA was extracted using the RNeasy kit, and roughly 0.5 to 1 microgram was reverse transcribed with random hexamers. The immunoSEQ multiplex PCR assay, which covers 54 Vbeta and 13 Jbeta segments, was used to amplify TCR beta CDR3 regions. To correct PCR amplification bias, a synthetic template baseline was used for both primer optimization and computational correction. As for how the authors treated the data: Only productive sequences were kept, with reads annotated to V, D and J genes according to IMGT and analyzed in immunoSEQ Analyzer. To calculate clonality, Shannon entropy was normalized by log2 of the number of productive unique sequences and then subtracted from one. For each patient and control, public and private clones were evaluated within the 100 most prevalent clones. Susac-specific clones were defined as absent from healthy and MS cohorts, about 1,100 published viral clones and other ImmuneACCESS disease sequences. TCRdb redid the processing of the public reads, applying fastp at Q25 and MiXCR, and retained in-frame beta chains. Every CDR3 protein is listed once, alongside the most common genes and DNA of its rows. V and J calls and clone size were set by TCRdb, not the authors. Within this sample are 160,000 or so distinct CDR3 sequences, with 90% to 95% of them counted one time only. The ten largest clonotypes hold around 0.13% of the sample.

As for this clonotype: It has no known antigen specificity. Base qualities are not at hand, and no much larger clone is one base apart.

CDR1 and CDR2 were assigned from the germline V gene as SQVTM and ANQGSEA. The CDR3 runs 13 amino acids, cysteine and phenylalanine included. Only CDR3 DNA is held: 39 bases, read in frame from base 1. The germline V and J ends show losses of 8 bases and 8 bases respectively, and no gene match explains 9 bases of the junction. High-throughput TCR beta sequencing profiled peripheral blood CD8+ and CD4+ T cells from healthy donors, Susac syndrome patients and multiple sclerosis patients. The healthy donors served as controls matched for age and sex. Bulk CD8+ and CD4+ T cells were purified by magnetic negative isolation, while CD8+ TEMRA cells were enriched using FACS. Blood was collected in EDTA tubes and processed within 24 hours, with PBMCs isolated through density gradient centrifugation. PBMCs intended for TCR sequencing were cryopreserved in liquid nitrogen and were subsequently thawed in a 37 degrees C water bath. A purity of at least 90% was achieved for sorted or isolated CD4+, CD8+ and CD8+ TEMRA cells.

The sequenced sample was CD4+ T cells from PBMCs. This receptor was taken from a human donor in good health. In this chain, TRBV29-1 is recombined with TRBJ2-1, with 10 bases in between that match TRBD1. The DNA is TGCAGCTTACGACAGGGGGCAGCATATGAGCAGTTCTTC. This encodes CSLRQGAAYEQFF.